Below, 9 T cell receptor beta chains from the same sample are listed, as sequenced in a study of cytomegalovirus exposure and HLA in healthy donors (dated by TCRdb to about 2017). Preparation of the library involved the immunoSEQ multiplex PCR assay. This is the immuneACCESS table as TCRdb keeps it, with only in-frame sequences that have V and J called. A part of the clones is gone; compared with another copy, unresolved V genes explain less than half, and the rest is unexplained. This sample holds about 120,000 clones; 85% to 90% were observed only once. The leading ten clones occupy more than 0.95% of the sample. The material sequenced was PBMCs. The source of these receptors is a woman younger than 30 in good health and CMV-seronegative.

This clone was seen just once. The J gene is TRBJ2-3, the V gene TRBV4-1; TRBD2 agrees at 11 bases. Unmatched junction bases numbered 4, after V lost 4 bases and J lost 4 bases. This CDR3 comprises 15 residues. Per the germline V gene, CDR1 is MGHRA and CDR2 is YSYEKL. The CDR3 bases are TGCGCCAGCAGCCTAGCGGGGGGGTTTGCAGATACGCAGTATTTT. It translates to CASSLAGGFADTQYF.

The chain is built from TRBV5-1 and TRBJ1-2; D is uncertain. V lost 3 bases and J 7 bases, leaving 10 bases between the germline ends. This CDR3 is 12 amino acids long. Germline V lookup: CDR1 SGHRS, CDR2 YFSETQ. The CDR3 region is CASSSPTGGYTF. DNA for the CDR3: TGCGCCAGCAGCTCGCCAACGGGTGGCTACACCTTC. The full variable domain, in which reference TRBV5-1 and TRBJ1-2 provide the parts outside the CDR3, is KAGVTQTPRYLIKTRGQQVTLSCSPISGHRSVSWYQQTPGQGLQFLFEYFSETQRNKGNFPGRFSGRQFSNSRSEMNVSTLELGDSALYLCASSSPTGGYTFGSGTRLTVV.

CDR3 sequence (DNA): TGTGCCAGCAGTAAAGGACAGGACTACACTGAAGCTTTCTTT. Its translation: CASSKGQDYTEAFF. The J gene is TRBJ1-1, the V gene TRBV5-4; TRBD1 matches at 7 bases. CDR1 SGHNT and CDR2 YYREEE come from the germline V gene (reference sequence). J gave up 3 bases and V 5 bases, and 7 bases lay outside the gene matches. The length of the CDR3 is 14 residues. The whole variable domain, filled in from reference TRBV5-4 and TRBJ1-1, reads ETGVTQSPTHLIKTRGQQVTLRCSSQSGHNTVSWYQQALGQGPQFIFQYYREEENGRGNFPPRFSGLQFPNYSSELNVNALELDDSALYLCASSKGQDYTEAFFGQGTRLTVV.

This clone was detected only a few times. The chain employs TRBV13 and TRBJ1-2; the match to TRBD1 covers 12 bases. Germline assignment: CDR1 PRHDT and CDR2 FYEKMQ (reference sequence). V dropped 5 bases and J dropped 8; count of bases not matched to a gene: 9. This CDR3 comprises 15 residues. The CDR3 DNA reads TGTGCCAGCAGCGCACCCGGGACAGGGGGCGGAGGCTACACCTTC. Encoded protein: CASSAPGTGGGGYTF.

The chain combines TRBV7-6 with TRBJ2-2; tentatively, D is TRBD1 (6 bases). Looked up from germline, CDR1 is SGHVS and CDR2 is FNYEAQ. V was cut by 5 bases and J by 2 bases, with 18 bases left in between. CDR3 length equals 17 residues. The CDR3 DNA reads as TGTGCCAGCAGCCTAACAGGGAAGGGCCGAAACACCGGGGAGCTGTTTTTT. Protein product: CASSLTGKGRNTGELFF.

The rearrangement links TRBV6-1 to TRBJ2-7; weak D call: TRBD1 (5 bases). V lost 2 bases and J 3 bases, leaving 11 bases between the germline ends. The CDR3 spans 14 residues. Per the germline V gene, CDR1 is MNHNS and CDR2 is SASEGT. The CDR3 region has the DNA TGTGCCAGCAGTGAATGGGGCGCGAACTACGAGCAGTACTTC. As protein: CASSEWGANYEQYF.

This chain links TRBV6-1 with TRBJ2-3, with a possible D match to TRBD2 (6 bases). Per germline, CDR1 MNHNS and CDR2 SASEGT. The CDR3 covers 14 residues. The V end lost 5 bases, the J end lost 2 bases, and 11 bases lay between the germline ends. The CDR3 region is CASSMRGPTDTQYF. The DNA of the CDR3 is TGTGCCAGCAGTATGCGGGGCCCCACAGATACGCAGTATTTT.

The V and J genes are TRBV7-2 and TRBJ1-5; 8 bases are a match to TRBD1. CDR1 is SGHTA and CDR2 is FQGNSA in the germline V gene. The V and J ends lost 5 bases and 7 bases, in that order; junction bases with no gene match: 7. There are 14 residues in the CDR3. This CDR3 is CASSPTGAKQPQHF. The CDR3 DNA is TGTGCCAGCAGCCCGACAGGGGCAAAACAGCCCCAGCATTTT.

The chain joins TRBV5-4 to TRBJ1-6; D gene unclear. CDR1 is SGHNT, CDR2 YYREEE, per germline (reference sequence). The CDR3 runs to 16 residues. V was shortened by 4 bases and J by 3 bases, with 14 bases between the two germline ends. As DNA, the CDR3 is TGTGCCAGCAGCCCCGTAAACCGGGACTATAATTCACCCCTCCACTTT. It specifies CASSPVNRDYNSPLHF.